Sequencing of this T cell receptor (beta chain) was carried out in a study of blood T cell repertoires in COVID-19. In the study overall: From T cells, B-cell-depleted T cells, or PBMCs came the material, which was cDNA or gDNA.

The CDR3 has 18 amino acids. V was shortened by 4 bases and J by 0 bases, with 19 bases between the two germline ends. Per germline, CDR1 SGHTA and CDR2 FQGNSA. The data were produced by immunoSEQ multiplex PCR, yet TCRdb's version contains in-frame clones alone and is incomplete. The table has approximately 71,000 clones, roughly 85% seen once. This chain links TRBV7-2 with TRBJ2-1; possible D gene TRBD1, 6 bases. The sequence was collected from a man in his sixties with active or convalescent COVID-19. Sequencing input: peripheral blood. DNA for the CDR3: TGTGCCAGCAGCTCCCTGGGGGCGACCGGAAGCTCCTACAATGAGCAGTTCTTC. Protein: CASSSLGATGSSYNEQFF. The whole variable domain, filled in from reference TRBV7-2 and TRBJ2-1, reads GAGVSQSPSNKVTEKGKDVELRCDPISGHTALYWYRQSLGQGLEFLIYFQGNSAPDKSGLPSDRFSAERTGGSVSTLTIQRTQQEDSAVYLCASSSLGATGSSYNEQFFGPGTRLTVL.